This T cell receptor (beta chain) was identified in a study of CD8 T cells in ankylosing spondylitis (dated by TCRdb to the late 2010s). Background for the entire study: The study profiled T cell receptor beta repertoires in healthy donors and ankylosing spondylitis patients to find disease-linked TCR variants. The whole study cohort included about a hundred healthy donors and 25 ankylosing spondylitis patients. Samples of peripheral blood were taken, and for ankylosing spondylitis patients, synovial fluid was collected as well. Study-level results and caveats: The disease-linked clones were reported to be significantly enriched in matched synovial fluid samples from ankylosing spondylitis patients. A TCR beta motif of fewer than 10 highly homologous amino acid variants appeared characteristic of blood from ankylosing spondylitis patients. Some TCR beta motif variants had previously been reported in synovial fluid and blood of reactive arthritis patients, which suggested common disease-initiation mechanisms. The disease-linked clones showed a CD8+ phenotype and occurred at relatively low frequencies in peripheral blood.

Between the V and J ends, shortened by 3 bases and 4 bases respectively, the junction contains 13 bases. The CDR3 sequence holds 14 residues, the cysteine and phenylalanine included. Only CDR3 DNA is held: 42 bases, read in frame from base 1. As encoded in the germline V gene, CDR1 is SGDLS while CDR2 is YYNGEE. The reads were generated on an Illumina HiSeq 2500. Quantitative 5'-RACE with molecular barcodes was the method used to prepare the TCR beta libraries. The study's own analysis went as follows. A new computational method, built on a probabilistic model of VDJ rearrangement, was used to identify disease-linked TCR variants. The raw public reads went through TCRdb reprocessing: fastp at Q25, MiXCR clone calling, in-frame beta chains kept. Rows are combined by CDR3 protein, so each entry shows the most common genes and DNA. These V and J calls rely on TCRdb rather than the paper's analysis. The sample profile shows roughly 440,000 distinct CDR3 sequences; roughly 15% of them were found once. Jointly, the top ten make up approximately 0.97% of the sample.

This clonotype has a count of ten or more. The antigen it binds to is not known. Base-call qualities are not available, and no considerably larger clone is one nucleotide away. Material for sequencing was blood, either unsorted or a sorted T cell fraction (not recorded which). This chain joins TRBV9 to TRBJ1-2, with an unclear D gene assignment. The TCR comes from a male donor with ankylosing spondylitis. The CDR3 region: CASSEAREGYGYTF. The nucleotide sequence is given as TGTGCCAGCAGCGAGGCGAGGGAGGGCTATGGCTACACCTTC.